This entry features one T cell receptor (beta chain) sequence. Its antigen is unidentified. At one of its ends the junction is not consistent with the germline gene, which may arise from a read error. Attached unique molecular identifiers marked individual cDNA molecules. TCRdb re-called the 5' RACE reads through MiXCR, storing one row per CDR3 protein. The sample includes just over 65,000 distinct CDR3 sequences, about 13% of them seen just once. This CDR3 contains 16 residues. This specimen comes from a study of early T cells in non-severe SARS-CoV-2 infection. Background on the study: Alpha and beta chains were unpaired, from unsorted whole-blood bulk RNA. Whole-study findings and limits: VDJdb-based annotation leaned toward anti-spike CD8 responses and missed private and CD4 specificities.

The receptor's source is an adult who was a healthcare worker with PCR-confirmed SARS-CoV-2 infection or an uninfected control (not recorded which). V usage is TRBV12-3 or TRBV12-4 and J usage is TRBJ2-3; perhaps TRBD2 as D (6 bases). The sequenced sample consisted of whole blood. The DNA for the CDR3 is TGTGCGAGCAGACCGGGACTGCCTGACGTCACAGATACACAGTATTTT. Translating it yields CASRPGLPDVTDTQYF.